This passage covers 25 T cell receptor beta chains from one sample sequenced in a study of cytomegalovirus exposure and HLA in healthy donors (dated by TCRdb to 2016 to 2017). The library was obtained by the immunoSEQ multiplex PCR assay. A mixture of 60 forward primers for TCR Vbeta segments and 13 reverse primers for TCR Jbeta segments was used in the multiplex PCR. Sourced from immuneACCESS, this table was stored by TCRdb with only in-frame sequences that have V and J called. A share of the clones is absent; for the studies checked, an unresolved V gene accounts for under half, and the remainder has no known explanation. The table of this sample itemizes tens of thousands of clones. Approximately 15% of the sample is in the top ten clones. What was sequenced was PBMCs. The receptors stem from a man aged 45-65 years in good health and CMV-seropositive.

The CDR3 nucleotides read TGTGCCAGCAGTTTAGGGTCTAGCGGGAGTTGGTACGAGCAGTACTTC. This gives the protein CASSLGSSGSWYEQYF. J is TRBJ2-7 and V is TRBV28, with 10 bases identical to TRBD2. Germline values: CDR1 MDHEN, CDR2 SYDVKM. The CDR3 sequence is 16 residues long. Unmatched junction bases numbered 8, after V lost 2 bases and J lost 4 bases.

This sequence joins TRBV12-5 and TRBJ1-3, with a tentative D call TRBD1 (5 bases). The V end was cut by 3 bases, the J end by 0 bases, with 15 bases between. Germline CDR1 and CDR2: LGHNT and FRNRAP. The CDR3 is made up of 17 amino acids. DNA of the CDR3: TGTGCTAGTGGTTTAGGGGCCCCATTAATCTCTGGAAACACCATATATTTT. It specifies CASGLGAPLISGNTIYF.

The CDR3 loop is CASSWEGSPTGELFF. CDR3 sequence (DNA): TGTGCCAGCAGCTGGGAGGGGTCGCCCACCGGGGAGCTGTTTTTT. The V call is TRBV11-3, the J call TRBJ2-2; TRBD2 matches 7 bases. CDR3 length equals 15 residues. The V gene end was trimmed by 4 bases and the J gene end by 4 bases; junction bases not matched to a gene: 6. Germline lookup yields CDR1 SGHNT and CDR2 YENEEA.

This chain links TRBV14 with TRBJ2-1; maybe TRBD2 (5 bases). V lost 2 bases to trimming and J lost 6 bases, with 11 bases between them. The CDR3 runs 14 residues. Germline CDR1 reads SGHDN; CDR2 reads FVKESK. The CDR3 reads CASSQFTGSNEQFF. In DNA, the CDR3 is TGTGCCAGCAGCCAATTCACGGGGTCCAATGAGCAGTTCTTC.

V gene TRBV20-1 combines with J gene TRBJ1-1; no firm D call. V lost 5 bases and J lost 6, with 10 bases in between. Germline loops: CDR1 DFQATT, CDR2 SNEGSKA (reference sequence). CDR3 size: 11 residues. In DNA, the CDR3 is TGCAGTGCTGCCAATCGGGCTGAAGCTTTCTTT. It yields the protein CSAANRAEAFF.

The genes are TRBV18 and TRBJ1-2, with D maybe TRBD1 (5 bases). Trimming removed 3 bases at V and 2 bases at J, with 10 bases between. Germline values: CDR1 KGHSH, CDR2 LQKENI. The CDR3 covers 14 residues. The CDR3 reads CASSPDSSNYGYTF. The CDR3, as DNA: TGTGCCAGCTCACCTGACAGCTCGAACTATGGCTACACCTTC.

V is TRBV6-5 and J is TRBJ2-1; 7 bases line up with TRBD1. This CDR3 spans 12 amino acids. Germline V gives CDR1 MNHEY, CDR2 SVGAGI. The CDR3 DNA reads as TGTGTTTCGGGGTCTCAGGGGGATGAGCAGTTCTTC. Its translation: CVSGSQGDEQFF.

CDR3 DNA: TGCAGCGTCCAGCTGACAATAAACACAGATACGCAGTATTTT. Translated, it gives CSVQLTINTDTQYF. The chain joins TRBV29-1 to TRBJ2-3; unclear D gene. CDR3 length equals 14 residues. CDR1 SQVTM and CDR2 ANQGSEA come from the germline V gene. Trimming removed 6 bases from V and 2 bases from J, with 15 bases in between.

Written as DNA, the CDR3 is TGTGCCAGCAGGGAACAGGGAATCGCCTACGAGCAGTACGTC. It encodes CASREQGIAYEQYV. This rearrangement joins TRBV2 to TRBJ2-7; possible D gene TRBD1, 6 bases. The CDR3 has 14 residues. Germline V gene sequence: CDR1 SNHLY, CDR2 FYNNEI. V gave up 6 bases and J gave up 2 bases, with 14 bases separating them.

The genes are TRBV19 and TRBJ1-5; 9 positions agree with TRBD1. V trimming: 6 bases; J trimming: 5 bases; junction bases outside the gene matches: 5. Germline lookup yields CDR1 LNHDA and CDR2 SQIVND (reference sequence). This CDR3 contains 14 residues. This CDR3 is CASRGGTGHQPQHF. In nucleotides, the CDR3 is TGTGCCAGTAGAGGAGGGACAGGGCATCAGCCCCAGCATTTT.

The chain joins TRBV6-4 to TRBJ2-1; D may be TRBD1 (5 bases). Trimming removed 2 bases at V and 4 bases at J, with 15 bases between. Per germline, CDR1 MRHNA and CDR2 SNTAGT. The CDR3 totals 16 residues. In DNA form, the CDR3 reads TGTGCCAGCAGTGACAATCCAGGGAAGCATTACAATGAGCAGTTCTTC. It is translated as CASSDNPGKHYNEQFF.

The chain links TRBV11-1 to TRBJ2-7, with D perhaps matching TRBD1 (6 bases). This CDR3 is built from 17 residues. Trimming took off 4 bases at V and 5 bases at J, with 24 bases between the two ends. Germline V CDR1 and CDR2: SGHAT, FQDESV (reference sequence). The CDR3 is CASSYAGTGTTTNEQYF. CDR3 DNA: TGTGCCAGCAGCTACGCCGGTACCGGGACAACTACCAACGAGCAGTACTTC.

The CDR3 loop is CASSSGQGDNIQYF. As DNA, the CDR3 is TGCGCCAGCAGCTCCGGACAGGGAGATAACATTCAGTACTTC. The chain employs TRBV5-1 and TRBJ2-4, with 8 bases fitting TRBD1. Trimming at V came to 3 bases and at J to 7 bases, leaving 6 bases not matched to a gene. This CDR3 region has 14 residues. Germline V gene data show CDR1 as SGHRS and CDR2 as YFSETQ.

The V gene is TRBV27, the J gene TRBJ1-2; D is perhaps TRBD1 (6 bases). The V gene's germline CDR1 is MNHEY and CDR2 SMNVEV (reference sequence). Trimming pared 6 bases from V and 3 bases from J, leaving 14 bases between. The CDR3 extends over 14 amino acids. The CDR3 DNA is TGTGCCAGCAGAAGACAGGACCTAGACTATGGCTACACCTTC. The encoded protein is CASRRQDLDYGYTF.

The V call is TRBV4-3, the J call TRBJ1-2; D unresolved. This CDR3 contains 14 residues. Trimming left V 1 base short and J 4 bases short, with 10 bases between. Looked up from germline, CDR1 is LGHNA and CDR2 is YSLEER. In DNA form, the CDR3 reads TGCGCCAGCAGCCAAGTTGAACAGAGCTATGGCTACACCTTC. This sequence encodes CASSQVEQSYGYTF.

V is TRBV7-8 and J is TRBJ1-2, with no clear D. This CDR3 spans 16 amino acids. Between the trimmed V and J ends, which lost 5 bases and 8 bases, there was a span of 24 bases. Germline lookup yields CDR1 SGHVS and CDR2 FQNEAQ. The CDR3 DNA sequence: TGTGCCAGCAGCCTAGGGCGGCTACCCAGCCGGTGGGGCTACACCTTC. This gives the protein CASSLGRLPSRWGYTF.

The chain carries TRBV25-1 and TRBJ2-1; D gene unclear. Looked up from germline, CDR1 is MGHDK and CDR2 is SYGVNS. This CDR3 has 11 residues. V lost 3 bases and J 7 bases, leaving 4 bases between the germline ends. The CDR3 region has the DNA TGTGCCAGCAGTGACTTTAATGAGCAGTTCTTC. It codes for CASSDFNEQFF.

The V gene is TRBV6-6, the J gene TRBJ1-1, with D uncertain. Germline V CDR1 and CDR2: MNHNY, SVGAGI (reference sequence). The CDR3 is made up of 12 amino acids. Trimming shortened V by 5 bases and J by 0 bases, and 4 bases separated the two germline ends. The CDR3 DNA sequence: TGTGCCAGCAGTGTTATGAACACTGAAGCTTTCTTT. Its translation is CASSVMNTEAFF.

V is TRBV27 and J is TRBJ2-3; the match to TRBD2 covers 14 bases. Germline CDR1 and CDR2: MNHEY and SMNVEV (reference sequence). V gave up 5 bases and J gave up 3 bases; unmatched junction bases: 13. This CDR3 spans 19 amino acids. CDR3 coding DNA: TGTGCCAGCAGTCCTAGACTAGCGGGAGGGCCCGTTACAACAGATACGCAGTATTTT. This translates into CASSPRLAGGPVTTDTQYF.

This chain connects TRBV30 to TRBJ1-5; possible D gene TRBD1, 6 bases. The CDR3 has 13 amino acids. Germline assignment: CDR1 GTSNPN and CDR2 SVGIG (reference sequence). Between the trimmed V and J ends, which lost 5 bases and 7 bases, there was a span of 15 bases. CDR3 sequence: CAWQLQGNQPQHF. CDR3 sequence (DNA): TGTGCCTGGCAGTTACAGGGTAACCAGCCCCAGCATTTT.

The CDR3 spells CASSLTGGNEKLFF. CDR3 coding DNA: TGTGCCAGCAGTTTGACAGGGGGCAATGAAAAACTGTTTTTT. The V call is TRBV28, the J call TRBJ1-4; 10 positions agree with TRBD1. Per the germline V gene, CDR1 is MDHEN and CDR2 is SYDVKM. The CDR3 length is 14 residues. J lost 5 bases, V lost 3 bases, and 0 bases had no gene match.

The chain employs TRBV5-5 and TRBJ1-1, with 7 bases fitting TRBD1. Germline values: CDR1 SGHKS, CDR2 YYEKEE (reference sequence). V was clipped by 2 bases and J by 7 bases; unmatched bases: 8. This CDR3 has 14 residues. The CDR3: CASSLPGGVNEAFF. The CDR3 DNA sequence: TGTGCCAGCAGCTTACCAGGGGGAGTAAATGAAGCTTTCTTT.

The chain joins TRBV2 to TRBJ1-6, with D maybe TRBD1 (6 bases). This CDR3 is built from 15 residues. CDR1 and CDR2 (germline): SNHLY, FYNNEI. V was pared by 4 bases and J by 6 bases, with 13 bases between. The CDR3 DNA reads TGTGCCAGCAGTGGGTCGGGGGGCTCTAATTCACCCCTCCACTTT. It translates to CASSGSGGSNSPLHF.

The chain uses TRBV6-1 and TRBJ1-2; D remains unclear. The CDR3 contains 14 residues. Germline-derived CDR1 and CDR2 are MNHNS and SASEGT. V was trimmed by 4 bases and J by 8 bases, leaving 17 bases between them. CDR3 in DNA: TGTGCCAGCAGTGTTGAGGGTTTGATCGGGGGCTACACCTTC. This sequence encodes CASSVEGLIGGYTF.

This chain joins TRBV2 and TRBJ2-1; 7 nucleotides align to TRBD2. From germline, CDR1 is SNHLY and CDR2 FYNNEI. V lost 2 bases and J lost 9; bases outside the gene matches: 7. This CDR3 is built from 14 residues. The CDR3 reads CASSEMGGMGEQFF. DNA for the CDR3: TGTGCCAGCAGTGAAATGGGAGGGATGGGTGAGCAGTTCTTC.